This T cell receptor (beta chain) was recorded in a study of T-cell reconstitution after alpha-beta-depleted transplantation in children. Study-level points and caveats: It was surviving recipient T cells and thymic progenitors that gave some patients high TCRbeta diversity at day 60. Approximately two months post-transplant, alpha-beta T cells reportedly originated from several hundred expanded graft clones. The main origin of T-cell counts and diversity one year after transplant was newly produced T cells.

Construction of the TCRbeta library involved unique molecular identifiers. In TCRdb, the PCR reads were re-called with MiXCR into one record per CDR3 protein. The table has some 260,000 distinct CDR3 sequences, roughly a quarter seen once. The CDR3 is 14 residues long. CDR1 and CDR2 from the germline V gene are SGHKS and YYEKEE (reference sequence). The germline V and J ends were trimmed by 3 bases and 8 bases, with 15 bases remaining between them. Points on this clonotype: What it binds is unknown.

This chain uses TRBV5-5 with TRBJ2-4; a weak D match, TRBD1 (6 bases). The sample consisted of PBMCs, mostly from graft donor cells, taken 360 days after TCRalphabeta/CD19-depleted stem cell transplant. The sequence was collected from a female patient between 2 and 15 years old who had a stem cell transplant for congenital amegakaryocytic thrombocytopenia, so the T cells may come from the graft donor. CDR3 DNA: TGTGCCAGCAGCTACCAGGGGAAGTTAGACATTCAGTACTTC. Translated, it gives CASSYQGKLDIQYF. Drawing the rest from reference TRBV5-5 and TRBJ2-4, the complete variable domain is DAGVTQSPTHLIKTRGQQVTLRCSPISGHKSVSWYQQVLGQGPQFIFQYYEKEERGRGNFPDRFSARQFPNYSSELNVNALLLGDSALYLCASSYQGKLDIQYFGAGTRLSVL.